This TCR beta chain originates from a study of tumor-infiltrating lymphocytes in localized non-small cell lung cancer. The study's findings and limits: Tumor T-cell fraction was not associated with recurrence-free survival. Immunotypes IM1 and IM2 had similar TCR-derived T-cell fractions. Only some patients had TCR sequencing, depending on available tissue.

V was trimmed by 8 bases and J by 3 bases, leaving 20 bases between them. The CDR3 runs to 16 residues. The germline V gene has CDR1 SNHLY and CDR2 FYNNEI. This clone was found once. The target antigen is unknown. TCRdb's table, derived via immunoSEQ multiplex PCR, lists solely in-frame clones and lacks some. The sample records about 29,000 clones, roughly 88% being singletons. The chain employs TRBV2 and TRBJ1-5; tentatively, D is TRBD1 (6 bases). Material for sequencing was lung tumor tissue. The clonotype was recovered from a human donor with non-small cell lung cancer. The CDR3 is CASDITGNFSNQPQHF. The CDR3 bases are TGTGCCAGCGATATAACAGGGAATTTTTCCAATCAGCCCCAGCATTTT.